One T cell receptor beta chain is described in this entry. The table lists this clonotype with a few counts. This clone's antigen is unknown. No much larger clonotype is one base removed from it; base qualities were not supplied. This sample is drawn from a study of blood T cells in healthy people across ages (dated by TCRdb to between 2015 and 2017). Regarding the research as a whole: In model experiments, roughly one uniquely barcoded TCR beta cDNA molecule per two T cells was captured by template switching. Using deep sequencing normalized with unique cDNA molecular identifiers, the study measured how TCR beta repertoire diversity changes with age. The donors were split into four age groups: young (average around 16 years), middle-aged (around 37), aged (approximately 60) and long-lived (more than 80). To avoid experimental bias, donors of different ages were distributed randomly across sequencing lanes. The study analyzed two additional independent replicas of 1 million unique cDNA reads from the same blood draw for two donors, one aged 18 to 29 and one aged 80 or older. Overall results and qualifications from the work: The percentage of naive T cells measured by flow cytometry correlated strongly with observed TCR beta diversity. The CMV infection status of donors was not known, potentially confounding age-related changes in expanded clonotypes. Since profiling was done on bulk unsorted PBMCs, naive and antigen-experienced compartments could not be conclusively compared. Compared with the aged group, the long-lived group had more naive CD4+ T cells, fewer expanded clones and increased TCR diversity, a pattern suggesting age selection. Observed TCR beta diversity per million T cells fell roughly linearly with age, and a significant reduction was already apparent by age about 43. Estimates of total diversity based on one million sequenced T cells were considered lower bounds and underestimates.

The method behind the library was 5' RACE. The sequencing machine was an Illumina HiSeq 2500. A second PCR of about 7 to 12 cycles was performed with a sample-barcoded 5' primer and a J-beta primer mix. Each TCR beta cDNA molecule received a unique molecular identifier from a template-switch 5' adaptor carrying 12 random nucleotides. Each sample yielded at least 2.5 million CDR3-containing paired-end reads. First-strand cDNA synthesis was performed from all RNA using the Mint cDNA synthesis kit, with priming by a TRBC-specific oligonucleotide. After uracil-DNA glycosylase treatment, a first 18-cycle PCR used universal primers M1SS and BC2_uni_R on all cDNA. The published analysis was carried out like this. Normalization of each sample was performed by random selection of 1 million high-quality reads, each carrying a distinct molecular identifier. Instead of being binned into consensus sequences, reads that shared molecular identifiers were thrown out. MiTCR, set to a Q25 quality threshold and the strictest error-elimination algorithm, was used for CDR3 identification, clonotype clustering and error correction. A nonparametric unseen species model with Euler transformation was used to estimate lower-bound total TCR beta diversity. In-frame beta chains were kept once TCRdb had trimmed the public reads at Q25 with fastp and called clones with MiXCR. Duplicate CDR3 protein sequences are folded into a single record with the most common DNA and genes. These V and J calls originate from TCRdb's pipeline instead of the authors' own analysis. The sample yields some 1.4 million distinct CDR3 sequences; around 39% were counted once. The ten largest clones capture 7% to 9.5% of the sample.

The CDR3 goes from the cysteine to the phenylalanine over 18 residues. The sequence is cut down to CDR3 DNA, 54 bases in frame from base 1. Trimming removed 4 bases from V and 6 bases from J, leaving 25 bases between the germline ends. Taken from the germline V gene (reference sequence), the CDR1 and CDR2 loops are LGHDT and YNNKEL. Donors were 35 to 40 systemically healthy Caucasian individuals from Russia aged roughly 6 to 100 years. Roughly 10 milliliters of peripheral blood were collected from each donor into EDTA-treated Vacutainer tubes. Ficoll-Paque density-gradient centrifugation was used to isolate PBMCs, with at least 7 million obtained per sample. Trizol reagent was used to extract total RNA from the PBMCs, yielding at least 5 micrograms per sample. The percentages of naive CD45RAhigh/CD27high T cells were determined by flow cytometry on a PBMC aliquot from every donor.

The rearranged segments are TRBV3-1 and TRBJ2-1, and TRBD2 may be the D gene, going by 5 matching bases. The TCR was taken from a woman aged 18-29 years in good health. The sample taken for sequencing was blood. The nucleotide sequence reads TGTGCCAGCAGCCCTACTGAGGGAGAGACGGTTTGGGCCAATGAGCAGTTCTTC. Translated, it gives CASSPTEGETVWANEQFF.